Below, 22 T cell receptor beta chains from the same sample are listed, as sequenced in a study of T cell responses to AZD1222 COVID-19 vaccine. Measured with immunoSEQ multiplex PCR; TCRdb has only the in-frame clones, and not every one. Among 150,000 to 200,000 clones listed, roughly 92% were seen once. The specimen comprised peripheral blood, sampled on day 0 of AZD1222 vaccination. These receptors came from an adult in good health.

The V gene is TRBV29-1, the J gene TRBJ2-7; no clear D. Germline V lookup: CDR1 SQVTM, CDR2 ANQGSEA. The CDR3 has 12 residues. V lost 2 bases and J lost 0, with 5 bases in between. The CDR3 is CSVETPSYEQYF. The DNA for the CDR3 is TGCAGCGTTGAAACCCCCTCCTACGAGCAGTACTTC.

The J gene is TRBJ1-2, the V gene TRBV30, with D unresolved. The CDR3 runs 13 residues. Germline V gives CDR1 GTSNPN, CDR2 SVGIG (reference sequence). V lost 2 bases to trimming and J lost 5 bases, with 12 bases between them. Written as DNA, the CDR3 is TGTGCCTGGAGTCTGACCGCGAGTTATGGCTACACCTTC. This translates into CAWSLTASYGYTF.

This chain connects TRBV5-1 to TRBJ2-2; 8 nucleotides agree with TRBD1. The CDR3 runs 13 residues. The germline CDR1 and CDR2 sequences are SGHRS and YFSETQ. V lost 4 bases and J lost 4; bases outside the gene matches: 0. CDR3 nucleotides: TGCGCCAGCAGCACAGGGGGCACCGGGGAGCTGTTTTTT. This codes for CASSTGGTGELFF.

A single count supports this clone. The chain links TRBV9 to TRBJ2-1; D possibly corresponds to TRBD2 (6 bases). CDR1 SGDLS and CDR2 YYNGEE come from the germline V gene. The V and J ends lost 1 base and 3 bases respectively, with 14 bases between them. This CDR3 has 16 amino acids. The CDR3 sequence is CASSVRGTGFYNEQFF. The CDR3 DNA reads as TGTGCCAGCAGCGTAAGAGGGACTGGATTCTACAATGAGCAGTTCTTC.

As concerns this clone: The sample holds other DNA sequences that translate to the same CDR3. V and J are TRBV19 and TRBJ2-7; D gene ambiguous. V lost 1 base to trimming and J lost 0 bases, with 7 bases between them. The germline gives CDR1 LNHDA, CDR2 SQIVND (reference sequence). The CDR3 has 14 residues. CDR3 DNA sequence: TGTGCCAGTAGTATAGGCTTAAACTCCTACGAGCAGTACTTC. Residues: CASSIGLNSYEQYF.

V gene TRBV20-1 combines with J gene TRBJ1-5, with D unclear. Trimming left V 6 bases short and J 2 bases short, with 2 bases between. This CDR3 is built from 10 residues. Germline loops: CDR1 DFQATT, CDR2 SNEGSKA (reference sequence). As DNA, the CDR3 is TGCAGTGCCCGCAATCAGCCCCAGCATTTT. This encodes CSARNQPQHF.

This clone was counted a single time. This CDR3 is CASSPTGTTNTGELFF. CDR3 DNA: TGTGCCAGCAGCCCAACCGGGACTACGAACACCGGGGAGCTGTTTTTT. The chain is built from TRBV3-1 (or the pseudogene TRBV3-2) and TRBJ2-2; 7 bases line up with TRBD2. The CDR3 extends over 16 amino acids. Germline CDR1 reads LGHDT; CDR2 reads YNNKEL (reference sequence). V was pared by 4 bases and J by 0 bases, with 5 bases of the junction left unmatched.

The chain joins TRBV30 to TRBJ2-2; D not certain. CDR3 length: 10 residues. V gave up 8 bases and J gave up 5 bases, with 6 bases separating them. The germline V gene encodes CDR1 GTSNPN and CDR2 SVGIG (reference sequence). The CDR3 nucleotides are TGTGCCCGTGGAACCGGGGAGCTGTTTTTT. Protein sequence: CARGTGELFF.

The CDR3 sequence is CASSLVKLGLMNTEAFF. The DNA of the CDR3 is TGTGCCAGCAGCTTAGTAAAACTGGGTTTAATGAACACTGAAGCTTTCTTT. The V and J genes are TRBV7-3 and TRBJ1-1; D is unclear. From germline, CDR1 is SGHTA and CDR2 FQGTGA. CDR3 size: 17 residues. The ends were cut back, 2 bases at V and 0 bases at J, with 16 bases in the middle.

J is TRBJ2-1 and V is TRBV3-1 (or the pseudogene TRBV3-2); D unclear. The CDR3 sequence is 13 residues long. V was clipped by 3 bases and J by 5 bases, with 8 bases between them. CDR1 is LGHDT, CDR2 YNNKEL, per germline (reference sequence). The CDR3, as DNA: TGTGCCAGCAGCCAGGAGTTTCACAATGAGCAGTTCTTC. It yields the protein CASSQEFHNEQFF.

The rearrangement links TRBV20-1 to TRBJ2-3, with TRBD1 as a possible D gene (6 bases). The V end was cut by 3 bases, the J end by 4 bases, with 17 bases between. CDR1 and CDR2 from the germline V gene are DFQATT and SNEGSKA (reference sequence). CDR3 length equals 15 residues. DNA for the CDR3: TGCAGTGCTAGTTTGCAGGGGTTTAGGGCAGATACGCAGTATTTT. Protein product: CSASLQGFRADTQYF.

This chain joins TRBV2 and TRBJ1-2; no clear D. Trimming shortened V by 4 bases and J by 0 bases, and 12 bases separated the two germline ends. The CDR3 sequence is 15 residues long. Germline-derived CDR1 and CDR2 are SNHLY and FYNNEI. The CDR3 loop reads CASSVQAKANYGYTF. CDR3 sequence (DNA): TGTGCCAGCAGTGTTCAGGCGAAGGCTAACTATGGCTACACCTTC.

The rearrangement links TRBV2 to TRBJ1-1; 8 bases match TRBD1. This CDR3 comprises 15 residues. Unmatched junction bases numbered 9, after V lost 4 bases and J lost 5 bases. CDR1 SNHLY and CDR2 FYNNEI come from the germline V gene. CDR3 sequence reads: CASSGLFRGRTEAFF. The CDR3 DNA sequence: TGTGCCAGCAGTGGATTGTTCAGGGGGCGAACTGAAGCTTTCTTT.

V and J are TRBV5-1 and TRBJ2-5; TRBD1 matches at 8 bases. There are 14 residues in the CDR3. After removal of 4 bases from V and 5 bases from J, the junction contained 7 bases not matched to a gene. Per germline, CDR1 SGHRS and CDR2 YFSETQ. The CDR3 region is CASSPDRVRETQYF. Written as DNA, the CDR3 is TGCGCCAGCAGCCCGGACAGGGTTCGGGAGACCCAGTACTTC.

V usage is TRBV6-6 and J usage is TRBJ1-5; D ambiguous. V lost 6 bases and J lost 0, with 12 bases in between. In germline, CDR1 is MNHNY, CDR2 SVGAGI (reference sequence). The CDR3 loop spans 15 amino acids. CDR3 amino acids: CASRADRDSNQPQHF. Written as DNA, the CDR3 is TGTGCCAGCAGGGCCGACCGAGATAGCAATCAGCCCCAGCATTTT.

This clone appeared once. The chain recombines TRBV20-1 with TRBJ1-1; 7 bases map to TRBD1. There are 10 residues in the CDR3. Germline CDR1 DFQATT, CDR2 SNEGSKA (reference sequence). With V trimmed by 4 bases and J by 11 bases, 4 bases remained unmatched. The chain's CDR3 is CSANRGMAFF. CDR3 nucleotides: TGCAGTGCTAACAGGGGAATGGCTTTCTTT.

V and J are TRBV2 and TRBJ1-2, with 8 bases matching TRBD1. The CDR3 contains 13 residues. V was clipped by 4 bases and J by 11 bases; unmatched bases: 9. Germline V gene sequence: CDR1 SNHLY, CDR2 FYNNEI. The CDR3 sequence is CASSGQGFVGYTF. CDR3 in DNA: TGTGCCAGCAGTGGACAGGGGTTTGTGGGATACACCTTC.

A few counts support this clone. The rearrangement uses TRBV4-3 and TRBJ2-2; no definite D call. Deletions cut 0 bases from V and 5 bases from J, with 7 bases between. CDR1 and CDR2 (germline): LGHNA, YSLEER. There are 14 residues in the CDR3. This chain's CDR3 is CASSQDTVTGELFF. The DNA of the CDR3 is TGCGCCAGCAGCCAAGATACGGTTACCGGGGAGCTGTTTTTT.

V and J are TRBV5-1 and TRBJ1-5; the D is unclear. CDR1 is SGHRS and CDR2 is YFSETQ in the germline V gene. The CDR3 has 14 residues. With 2 bases removed from V and 7 bases from J, the gap between germline ends came to 13 bases. This CDR3 reads CASSLGGFDQPQHF. Written as DNA, the CDR3 is TGCGCCAGCAGCTTAGGAGGTTTCGACCAGCCCCAGCATTTT.

The CDR3 region has the DNA TGTGCCAGCAGTTCCCGACAGGGGCTCGGTGGCTACACCTTC. Translated, it gives CASSSRQGLGGYTF. V gene TRBV27 combines with J gene TRBJ1-2; 8 bases are a match to TRBD1. The CDR3 consists of 14 residues. Germline values: CDR1 MNHEY, CDR2 SMNVEV (reference sequence). After removal of 4 bases from V and 7 bases from J, the junction contained 8 bases not matched to a gene.

The chain couples TRBV6-6 to TRBJ2-1; the match to TRBD2 covers 12 bases. The CDR3 is made up of 14 amino acids. After removal of 8 bases from V and 8 bases from J, the junction contained 7 bases not matched to a gene. The germline V gene has CDR1 MNHNY and CDR2 SVGAGI (reference sequence). In nucleotides, the CDR3 is TGTGCCAGCCGACTAGCGGGAGTAATGGATGAGCAGTTCTTC. Its translation: CASRLAGVMDEQFF.

The chain couples TRBV15 to TRBJ1-4, with D tentatively TRBD1 (5 bases). CDR1 and CDR2 from the germline V gene are LNHNV and YYDKDF (reference sequence). This CDR3 spans 15 amino acids. Trimming took 2 bases from V and 8 from J, leaving 15 bases between them. CDR3 protein: CATSRSGTLREKLFF. The CDR3, as DNA: TGTGCCACCAGCAGATCCGGGACGTTAAGGGAAAAACTGTTTTTT.